The 25 T cell receptor beta chains given below trace back to one sample, sequenced in a study of shared clonotypes between healthy human individuals. Assay: immunoSEQ multiplex PCR; the TCRdb copy retains only in-frame clones and omits some. Here the sample spans about 680,000 clones, about 90% being singletons. Only CD45RO-negative cells positively selected for CCR7 counted as naive CD8 cells, so terminally differentiated effector memory CD45RA+ cells were excluded. The sequenced material came from naive CD8+ T cells sorted from blood. These receptors all come from a man younger than 45 in good health.

The V gene is TRBV7-9, the J gene TRBJ2-5; D unclear. Trimming took 1 base from V and 4 from J, leaving 10 bases between them. Germline-derived CDR1 and CDR2 are SEHNR and FQNEAQ (reference sequence). The CDR3 totals 14 residues. CDR3 sequence: CASSLGWQPETQYF. CDR3 DNA: TGTGCCAGCAGCTTAGGCTGGCAGCCAGAGACCCAGTACTTC.

The chain combines TRBV15 with TRBJ1-2; 9 nucleotides agree with TRBD1. Germline V gene lookup returns CDR1 LNHNV and CDR2 YYDKDF (reference sequence). The CDR3 has 13 amino acids. With 5 bases clipped from V and 8 bases from J, the junction kept 6 bases outside the gene matches. CDR3 loop: CATSEGTGNGYTF. DNA for the CDR3: TGTGCCACCAGCGAGGGGACAGGGAACGGCTACACCTTC. Full variable domain (rest looked up from reference TRBV15 and TRBJ1-2): DAMVIQNPRYQVTQFGKPVTLSCSQTLNHNVMYWYQQKSSQAPKLLFHYYDKDFNNEADTPDNFQSRRPNTSFCFLDIRSPGLGDTAMYLCATSEGTGNGYTFGSGTRLTVV.

This sequence joins TRBV5-5 and TRBJ2-2, with D perhaps being TRBD1 or TRBD2 (5 bases each). The CDR3 sequence is 13 residues long. V lost 2 bases, J lost 7 bases, and 9 bases lay in between. Per germline, CDR1 SGHKS and CDR2 YYEKEE (reference sequence). CDR3: CASSFPGGGELFF. CDR3 bases: TGTGCCAGCAGCTTCCCTGGGGGCGGGGAGCTGTTTTTT.

J is TRBJ2-3 and V is TRBV5-6, with 8 nucleotides matching TRBD2. Germline CDR1 reads SGHDT; CDR2 reads YYEEEE. This CDR3 is 19 amino acids long. V lost 4 bases, J lost 4 bases, and 20 bases stayed unmatched. Here the CDR3 DNA reads TGTGCCAGCAGCCCGACCCAATTTGAGAGGTCAGCGGGAGCAGATACGCAGTATTTT. The encoded protein is CASSPTQFERSAGADTQYF.

The count of this clone is one. This CDR3 is CASSLRSRWGYTF. Written as DNA, the CDR3 is TGTGCCAGCAGCTTAAGGTCCAGGTGGGGCTACACCTTC. The V call is TRBV11-2, the J call TRBJ1-2; D unclear. Per germline, CDR1 SGHAT and CDR2 FQNNGV. V gave up 2 bases and J gave up 8 bases, with 12 bases separating them. The CDR3 runs to 13 residues.

The chain joins TRBV12-5 to TRBJ2-5; 9 bases agree with TRBD1. V lost 6 bases to trimming and J lost 2 bases; unmatched junction nucleotides: 4. This CDR3 region has 14 residues. Per the germline V gene, CDR1 is LGHNT and CDR2 is FRNRAP. CDR3 DNA sequence: TGTGCTAGTGGCACAGGACAGGGGCAAGAGACCCAGTACTTC. Its translation: CASGTGQGQETQYF.

There are many counts of this clone. The chain employs TRBV19 and TRBJ1-2; 7 bases agree with TRBD1. This CDR3 has 18 residues. Unmatched junction bases numbered 18, after V lost 6 bases and J lost 2 bases. CDR1 is LNHDA, CDR2 SQIVND, per germline (reference sequence). CDR3 sequence: CASSFYFRDRRSNYGYTF. CDR3 sequence (DNA): TGTGCCAGTAGCTTCTATTTCCGGGACAGACGGTCCAACTATGGCTACACCTTC.

Turning to this clone: The sample contains more than one DNA sequence encoding this CDR3. The chain couples TRBV27 to TRBJ2-3; TRBD1 or TRBD2 may be the D gene (5 bases each). The V and J ends lost 2 bases and 2 bases respectively, with 8 bases between them. The CDR3 is made up of 14 amino acids. CDR1 and CDR2 from the germline V gene are MNHEY and SMNVEV (reference sequence). The CDR3 coding sequence is TGTGCCAGCAGTTTAATCGGGGCCACAGATACGCAGTATTTT. Its protein is CASSLIGATDTQYF.

V is TRBV4-2 and J is TRBJ2-7, with 7 positions matching TRBD2. Germline CDR1 is LGHNA and CDR2 is YNFKEQ. The CDR3 covers 16 residues. Germline trimming cut 4 bases from V and 5 bases from J; bases unmatched to any gene: 14. Here the CDR3 reads CASSPLGAGDVNEQYF. CDR3 nucleotides: TGTGCCAGCAGCCCCCTAGGGGCGGGAGATGTTAACGAGCAGTACTTC.

This chain joins TRBV2 and TRBJ1-3; no clear D. Germline CDR1 reads SNHLY; CDR2 reads FYNNEI. The V gene lost 4 bases and the J gene lost 9 bases, with 4 bases spanning the gap. The CDR3 loop spans 10 amino acids. CDR3 in amino acids: CASSGSTIYF. The CDR3 DNA reads TGTGCCAGCAGTGGGAGCACCATATATTTT.

The rearrangement uses TRBV7-2 and TRBJ2-5; weak D call: TRBD1 (5 bases). This CDR3 has 16 residues. The ends were cut back, 2 bases at V and 1 base at J, with 14 bases in the middle. Germline CDR1 reads SGHTA; CDR2 reads FQGNSA. The CDR3 coding sequence is TGTGCCAGCAGCTTAAGGGGTATCGGCGCCCAAGAGACCCAGTACTTC. Translation: CASSLRGIGAQETQYF.

The chain's CDR3 is CASSILAGGGDTQYF. The CDR3 DNA is TGTGCCAGCAGCATACTAGCGGGAGGCGGGGATACGCAGTATTTT. The J gene is TRBJ2-3, the V gene TRBV6-5; 12 bases agree with TRBD2. This CDR3 is built from 15 residues. Trimming took 6 bases from V and 6 from J; bases not matched to a gene: 7. The germline V gene encodes CDR1 MNHEY and CDR2 SVGAGI.

As regards this clone: The same CDR3 also results from other DNA sequences found in this sample. The chain combines TRBV7-9 with TRBJ1-5; maybe TRBD1 (6 bases). CDR1 is SEHNR and CDR2 is FQNEAQ in the germline V gene (reference sequence). The CDR3 runs 14 residues. V lost 5 bases, J lost 2 bases, and 10 bases lay in between. The CDR3 nucleotides are TGTGCCAGCAGCCTGACAGGCGGCAATCAGCCCCAGCATTTT. This sequence encodes CASSLTGGNQPQHF.

In this sample, this clone turned up once. This chain connects TRBV5-4 to TRBJ2-7; 7 bases map to TRBD1. This CDR3 comprises 14 residues. With V trimmed by 4 bases and J by 3 bases, 7 bases remained unmatched. From germline, CDR1 is SGHNT and CDR2 YYREEE (reference sequence). CDR3 sequence reads: CASSLDGTDYEQYF. In DNA form, the CDR3 reads TGTGCCAGCAGCCTCGACGGGACAGACTACGAGCAGTACTTC.

This chain connects TRBV29-1 to TRBJ2-1, with TRBD1 identical over 9 bases. V shed 0 bases, J shed 6 bases, and the junction held 3 bases outside the gene matches. Germline loops: CDR1 SQVTM, CDR2 ANQGSEA. This CDR3 is built from 14 residues. The CDR3 nucleotides read TGCAGCGTTGAAGATGGGACAGGGTCCAATGAGCAGTTCTTC. Translated, it gives CSVEDGTGSNEQFF.

The genes are TRBV11-2 and TRBJ1-2, with TRBD1 identical over 11 bases. The CDR3 is made up of 16 amino acids. V lost 7 bases to trimming and J lost 5 bases; unmatched junction nucleotides: 12. CDR1 and CDR2 from the germline V gene are SGHAT and FQNNGV. In DNA, the CDR3 is TGTGCCAGCACCGACCCCCGCGGGACAGGGGGATATGGCTACACCTTC. It encodes CASTDPRGTGGYGYTF.

The rearrangement uses TRBV19 and TRBJ2-7; D ambiguous. The CDR3 length is 14 residues. Germline loops: CDR1 LNHDA, CDR2 SQIVND (reference sequence). V was pared by 4 bases and J by 5 bases, with 15 bases between. The CDR3 loop reads CASSTLHGVDEQYF. CDR3 in DNA: TGTGCCAGTAGTACCCTACACGGCGTGGACGAGCAGTACTTC.

As to this clone: A much more abundant neighbour one base away suggests this may be a read error. Within the sample, other DNA sequences also encode this same CDR3. The chain uses TRBV27 and TRBJ2-2; the D is unclear. Germline-derived CDR1 and CDR2 are MNHEY and SMNVEV (reference sequence). V was shortened by 5 bases and J by 3 bases, with 4 bases between the two germline ends. The CDR3 loop spans 12 amino acids. CDR3 loop: CASSPYTGELFF. The CDR3 DNA reads TGTGCCAGCAGTCCCTACACCGGGGAGCTGTTTTTT.

V gene TRBV28 combines with J gene TRBJ2-7, with TRBD2 matching over 7 bases. Germline-derived CDR1 and CDR2 are MDHEN and SYDVKM. With V trimmed by 5 bases and J by 3 bases, 4 bases remained unmatched. CDR3 length: 13 amino acids. The CDR3 nucleotides read TGTGCCAGCAGTCGACTAGCCATCTACGAGCAGTACTTC. It is translated as CASSRLAIYEQYF.

V usage is TRBV7-3 and J usage is TRBJ2-2; 8 nucleotides align to TRBD1. Germline V gene data show CDR1 as SGHTA and CDR2 as FQGTGA. The CDR3 totals 16 residues. Trimming at V came to 1 base and at J to 5 bases, leaving 6 bases not matched to a gene. The CDR3 DNA is TGTGCCAGCAGCTTAAGGGGCAGGGGGCGAACCGGGGAGCTGTTTTTT. Translation gives CASSLRGRGRTGELFF.

The sample holds one count of this clone. V and J are TRBV5-6 and TRBJ2-4, with D possibly matching TRBD1 (7 bases). V was pared by 0 bases and J by 11 bases, with 12 bases between. The CDR3 runs to 13 residues. The germline CDR1 and CDR2 sequences are SGHDT and YYEEEE. The DNA of the CDR3 is TGTGCCAGCAGCTTGGCCGGCAGGGGGGTTCAGTACTTC. This encodes CASSLAGRGVQYF.

The chain employs TRBV4-3 and TRBJ2-3; possibly TRBD1 for D (6 bases). CDR1 and CDR2 from the germline V gene are LGHNA and YSLEER. The length of the CDR3 is 17 residues. Trimming left V 0 bases short and J 3 bases short, with 16 bases between. The CDR3 DNA reads TGCGCCAGCAGCCAAGATCTTTGGGGGCTGGGTACAGATACGCAGTATTTT. Encoded protein: CASSQDLWGLGTDTQYF.

Here the CDR3 reads CASRGWELFF. In DNA, the CDR3 is TGTGCCAGCAGGGGATGGGAGCTGTTTTTT. The genes are TRBV2 and TRBJ2-2, with D unresolved. Germline assignment: CDR1 SNHLY and CDR2 FYNNEI. Trimming stripped 6 bases from V and 9 bases from J, with 5 bases between. The CDR3 is 10 residues long.

The chain combines TRBV18 with TRBJ2-1, with 10 bases fitting TRBD2. This CDR3 region has 15 residues. J lost 5 bases, V lost 3 bases, and 4 bases had no gene match. The germline V gene encodes CDR1 KGHSH and CDR2 LQKENI. This chain's CDR3 is CASSPLLAGNNEQFF. The CDR3, as DNA: TGTGCCAGCTCACCGTTACTAGCGGGGAACAATGAGCAGTTCTTC.

The chain couples TRBV7-9 to TRBJ2-7, with D tentatively TRBD1 (5 bases). From germline, CDR1 is SEHNR and CDR2 FQNEAQ (reference sequence). Trimming took 3 bases from V and 3 from J, leaving 9 bases between them. CDR3 length: 13 amino acids. CDR3 DNA: TGTGCCAGCAGCTTTGGGGCCAGCTACGAGCAGTACTTC. This sequence encodes CASSFGASYEQYF.